What follows are 32 T cell receptor beta chains derived from one specimen sequenced in a study of PD-1 blockade in classical Hodgkin lymphoma. Each of the patients experienced relapse following autologous stem cell transplantation, and their brentuximab vedotin exposure differed. Sequencing used immunoSEQ multiplex PCR; TCRdb keeps in-frame clones, though not all of them. The repertoire holds over 10,000 clones, with about four fifths as singletons. The sample in question was peripheral blood mononuclear cells (PBMCs), obtained at baseline. The receptors come from a human donor with classical Hodgkin lymphoma.

This clone came up a few times. The chain joins TRBV6-7 to TRBJ2-6, with 12 bases matching TRBD1. TRBV6-7 is recorded as an ORF, its role being uncertain. Trimming took 5 bases from V and 0 from J; bases not matched to a gene: 14. The CDR3 extends over 21 amino acids. The CDR3 sequence: CASSIPWDRGRLRSGANVLTF. The DNA for the CDR3 is TGTGCCAGCAGTATCCCTTGGGACAGGGGGCGGTTGCGCTCTGGGGCCAACGTCCTGACTTTC.

This chain joins TRBV7-8 and TRBJ1-6; 8 positions match TRBD1. The length of the CDR3 is 16 residues. J gave up 2 bases and V 3 bases, and 3 bases lay outside the gene matches. Germline V gene lookup returns CDR1 SGHVS and CDR2 FQNEAQ. The CDR3 DNA is TGTGCCAGCAGCTTGGACAGGGCGGCCTATAATTCACCCCTCCACTTT. Its protein product is CASSLDRAAYNSPLHF.

The chain is built from TRBV9 and TRBJ2-1; D assignment may be TRBD1 or TRBD2 (5 bases each). With 3 bases removed from V and 4 bases from J, the gap between germline ends came to 14 bases. Germline CDR1 is SGDLS and CDR2 is YYNGEE. This CDR3 is 15 amino acids long. Written as DNA, the CDR3 is TGTGCCAGCAGCGATACCGGGGCCAGTTACAATGAGCAGTTCTTC. Translating gives CASSDTGASYNEQFF. Drawing the rest from reference TRBV9 and TRBJ2-1, the complete variable domain is DSGVTQTPKHLITATGQRVTLRCSPRSGDLSVYWYQQSLDQGLQFLIQYYNGEERAKGNILERFSAQQFPDLHSELNLSSLELGDSALYFCASSDTGASYNEQFFGPGTRLTVL.

Points on this clone: One junction end disagrees with the germline gene, perhaps due to a read error. The V call is TRBV6-6, the J call TRBJ2-1; 7 bases agree with TRBD2. This CDR3 has 12 residues. CDR1 is MNHNY and CDR2 is SVGAGI in the germline V gene (reference sequence). CDR3 region: CASSYSLSGVVF. The CDR3 DNA reads as TGTGCCAGCAGTTACTCGTTAAGCGGGGTGGTCTTC.

The V gene is TRBV11-2, the J gene TRBJ2-7; 8 nucleotides align to TRBD2. The CDR3 extends over 16 amino acids. The V and J ends lost 5 bases and 1 base, in that order; junction bases with no gene match: 10. In germline, CDR1 is SGHAT, CDR2 FQNNGV. The CDR3, as DNA: TGTGCCAGCAGCCAAGACGGGGGGGGCCGATCCTACGAGCAGTACTTC. Amino acids: CASSQDGGGRSYEQYF.

The chain combines TRBV11-2 with TRBJ2-7; D is unclear. This CDR3 region has 13 residues. Germline lookup yields CDR1 SGHAT and CDR2 FQNNGV. The V and J ends lost 1 base and 3 bases respectively, with 7 bases between them. The CDR3 here is CASSLAHLYEQYF. The CDR3 DNA follows: TGTGCCAGCAGCTTAGCACACCTCTACGAGCAGTACTTC.

V is TRBV13 and J is TRBJ1-1; D possibly corresponds to TRBD1 (6 bases). The CDR3 sequence is 14 residues long. The germline gives CDR1 PRHDT, CDR2 FYEKMQ (reference sequence). V lost 5 bases and J lost 7, with 17 bases in between. CDR3 DNA sequence: TGTGCCAGCAGCCCCCTCCGAGGGGGTCTTGAAGCTTTCTTT. It codes for CASSPLRGGLEAFF.

The chain links TRBV6-1 to TRBJ1-1, with D possibly TRBD1 on 5 matching bases. Trimming pared 0 bases from V and 3 bases from J, leaving 11 bases between. The CDR3 covers 15 residues. Germline CDR1 is MNHNS and CDR2 is SASEGT. The CDR3, as DNA: TGTGCCAGCAGTGAAGCGGCGGGGCGCGACACTGAAGCTTTCTTT. Protein: CASSEAAGRDTEAFF.

In DNA, the CDR3 is TGTGCCAGCTCAGAAATTCAGGGGGCTGTCACTGAAGCTTTCTTT. Its protein product is CASSEIQGAVTEAFF. This sequence joins TRBV18 and TRBJ1-1; 8 bases line up with TRBD1. The CDR3 runs to 15 residues. Per germline, CDR1 KGHSH and CDR2 LQKENI. Trimming cost V 5 bases and J 4 bases; bases outside gene matches: 9.

This clone was detected once. The J gene is TRBJ1-1, the V gene TRBV29-1; D not resolved. Trimming left V 7 bases short and J 1 base short, with 7 bases between. CDR3 size: 11 residues. CDR1 and CDR2 from the germline V gene are SQVTM and ANQGSEA. The CDR3 protein is CSGGRNTEAFF. The CDR3 bases are TGCAGCGGAGGGAGGAACACTGAAGCTTTCTTT. The whole variable domain, filled in from reference TRBV29-1 and TRBJ1-1, reads SAVISQKPSRDICQRGTSLTIQCQVDSQVTMMFWYRQQPGQSLTLIATANQGSEATYESGFVIDKFPISRPNLTFSTLTVSNMSPEDSSIYLCSGGRNTEAFFGQGTRLTVV.

The V call is TRBV6-4, the J call TRBJ2-7; possibly TRBD1 or TRBD2 for D (5 bases each). The CDR3 runs 13 residues. CDR1 and CDR2 (germline): MRHNA, SNTAGT. V was clipped by 4 bases and J by 9 bases, with 16 bases between them. CDR3 nucleotide sequence: TGTGCCAGCAGTGCCGTACCGGGGCTGGGGCAGTACTTC. It codes for CASSAVPGLGQYF.

The CDR3 DNA is TGTGCCAGCAGTTACGCTGCCGGGGGTTACAATGAGCAGTTCTTC. Translation: CASSYAAGGYNEQFF. This chain joins TRBV6-5 and TRBJ2-1; D is perhaps TRBD2 (6 bases). This CDR3 spans 15 amino acids. Germline CDR1 is MNHEY and CDR2 is SVGAGI. V dropped 2 bases and J dropped 4 bases, with 12 bases sitting between them.

This chain connects TRBV5-1 to TRBJ1-1; possible D gene TRBD1, 5 bases. CDR1 is SGHRS, CDR2 YFSETQ, per germline. The germline V and J ends were trimmed by 6 bases and 3 bases, with 6 bases remaining between them. The CDR3 contains 11 residues. CDR3 loop: CASTGYTEAFF. The CDR3 region has the DNA TGCGCCAGCACAGGGTACACTGAAGCTTTCTTT. Full variable domain (rest looked up from reference TRBV5-1 and TRBJ1-1): KAGVTQTPRYLIKTRGQQVTLSCSPISGHRSVSWYQQTPGQGLQFLFEYFSETQRNKGNFPGRFSGRQFSNSRSEMNVSTLELGDSALYLCASTGYTEAFFGQGTRLTVV.

This chain connects TRBV7-6 to TRBJ1-1; D is perhaps TRBD1 (5 bases). Germline assignment: CDR1 SGHVS and CDR2 FNYEAQ. The CDR3 loop spans 16 amino acids. Trimming cost V 2 bases and J 1 base, with 14 bases left between them. The CDR3 DNA sequence: TGTGCCAGCAGCTTACCTCGGGGGGGGGAGAACACTGAAGCTTTCTTT. Translated: CASSLPRGGENTEAFF.

V and J are TRBV7-6 and TRBJ2-2; TRBD1 might be the D (5 bases). V gave up 5 bases and J gave up 6 bases, with 13 bases separating them. The CDR3 contains 14 residues. Germline CDR1 and CDR2: SGHVS and FNYEAQ. CDR3 coding DNA: TGTGCCAGCAGCCCCCAGACAGTGGCCGGGGAGCTGTTTTTT. This codes for CASSPQTVAGELFF.

This chain connects TRBV18 to TRBJ2-1; 9 bases are a match to TRBD1. The germline CDR1 and CDR2 sequences are KGHSH and LQKENI. The CDR3 contains 15 residues. Trimming cost V 4 bases and J 3 bases; bases outside gene matches: 4. CDR3 sequence (DNA): TGTGCCAGCTCACTACGGGACAGGGTCTACAATGAGCAGTTCTTC. Translating it yields CASSLRDRVYNEQFF.

The chain is built from TRBV18 and TRBJ1-2; 7 nucleotides align to TRBD1. This CDR3 has 14 residues. Germline trimming cut 2 bases from V and 6 bases from J; bases unmatched to any gene: 6. Germline lookup yields CDR1 KGHSH and CDR2 LQKENI. Here the CDR3 DNA reads TGTGCCAGCTCACCAAGGAGACAGGGTGATGGCTACACCTTC. This sequence encodes CASSPRRQGDGYTF.

For the CDR3, the DNA is TGTGCCAGCAGCTCCTCCAGGGCTGAGACCCAGTACTTC. Its protein is CASSSSRAETQYF. The gene calls are TRBV11-2 and TRBJ2-5; a possible D gene is TRBD1 (5 bases). The CDR3 extends over 13 amino acids. The V end was cut by 4 bases, the J end by 5 bases, with 11 bases between. Germline lookup yields CDR1 SGHAT and CDR2 FQNNGV.

The rearrangement joins TRBV21-1 to TRBJ2-2; TRBD2, the table's D call, was not compared with the DNA. TRBV21-1 has pseudogene status. The CDR3 totals 17 residues. CDR3 in DNA: TGTGCCAGCAGCAAAGGTTTGGCGGGGGGGAACACCGGGGAGCTGTTTTTT. Its translation is CASSKGLAGGNTGELFF.

The chain employs TRBV7-2 and TRBJ2-6, with D hard to call. The CDR3 totals 14 residues. Trimming took off 2 bases at V and 1 base at J, with 3 bases between the two ends. Germline values: CDR1 SGHTA, CDR2 FQGNSA. In DNA form, the CDR3 reads TGTGCCAGCAGCTTACAATCTGGGGCCAACGTCCTGACTTTC. Its protein product is CASSLQSGANVLTF.

The chain recombines TRBV18 with TRBJ2-1; D is tentatively TRBD1 or TRBD2 (5 bases each). The CDR3 consists of 17 residues. Per the germline V gene, CDR1 is KGHSH and CDR2 is LQKENI. Trimming cost V 0 bases and J 2 bases, with 14 bases left between them. CDR3 DNA sequence: TGTGCCAGCTCACCACCGGGTATGCGAGGGGCCTACAATGAGCAGTTCTTC. It specifies CASSPPGMRGAYNEQFF.

The CDR3 region has the DNA TGTGCCAGCAGCACTCAGGGGGTTGAGACCCAGTACTTC. Its translation: CASSTQGVETQYF. The chain combines TRBV7-3 with TRBJ2-5; TRBD1 agrees at 7 bases. CDR1 is SGHTA and CDR2 is FQGTGA in the germline V gene. V lost 5 bases, J lost 5 bases, and 5 bases stayed unmatched. The CDR3 is made up of 13 amino acids. Supplemented by reference TRBV7-3 and TRBJ2-5, the full variable domain reads GAGVSQTPSNKVTEKGKYVELRCDPISGHTALYWYRQSLGQGPEFLIYFQGTGAADDSGLPNDRFFAVRPEGSVSTLKIQRTERGDSAVYLCASSTQGVETQYFGPGTRLLVL.

V and J are TRBV7-2 and TRBJ2-3; 10 bases are shared with TRBD2. Germline trimming cut 1 base from V and 4 bases from J; bases unmatched to any gene: 5. This CDR3 comprises 16 residues. The germline CDR1 and CDR2 sequences are SGHTA and FQGNSA. For the CDR3, the DNA is TGTGCCAGCAGCTTAGTTGCTAGCGGGGGTGCAGATACGCAGTATTTT. Protein: CASSLVASGGADTQYF. Using reference TRBV7-2 and TRBJ2-3 for the parts outside the CDR3, the full variable domain is GAGVSQSPSNKVTEKGKDVELRCDPISGHTALYWYRQSLGQGLEFLIYFQGNSAPDKSGLPSDRFSAERTGGSVSTLTIQRTQQEDSAVYLCASSLVASGGADTQYFGPGTRLTVL.

This CDR3 reads CASSPFPSQGSRDSPLHF. The CDR3 nucleotides are TGTGCCAGCTCACCCTTTCCCTCACAGGGCTCAAGGGATTCACCCCTCCACTTT. J is TRBJ1-6 and V is TRBV18, with TRBD1 as a possible D gene (6 bases). Germline CDR1 is KGHSH and CDR2 is LQKENI. Trimming removed 3 bases from V and 8 bases from J, with 23 bases in between. CDR3 length: 18 residues.

The J gene is TRBJ2-3, the V gene TRBV28; possible D gene TRBD2, 5 bases. CDR1 MDHEN and CDR2 SYDVKM come from the germline V gene. Deletions cut 6 bases from V and 3 bases from J, with 16 bases between. CDR3 length: 15 amino acids. CDR3 in amino acids: CASRGGSYGTDTQYF. CDR3 nucleotide sequence: TGTGCCAGCAGGGGTGGGAGTTATGGGACAGATACGCAGTATTTT.

The rearrangement links TRBV5-1 to TRBJ2-5; 8 bases match TRBD1. The V and J ends lost 2 bases and 2 bases, in that order; junction bases with no gene match: 2. Germline CDR1 reads SGHRS; CDR2 reads YFSETQ. The CDR3 runs to 14 residues. The CDR3 DNA reads as TGCGCCAGCAGCTTCGGGACAGGACAAGAGACCCAGTACTTC. Its translation: CASSFGTGQETQYF.

The chain joins TRBV4-3 to TRBJ2-7; tentatively, D is TRBD1 (8 bases). Germline CDR1 is LGHNA and CDR2 is YSLEER. The CDR3 totals 15 residues. Trimming shortened V by 5 bases and J by 3 bases, and 17 bases separated the two germline ends. DNA of the CDR3: TGCGCCAGCAGCGAAGCGGGGACAGGATTCTACGAGCAGTACTTC. It codes for CASSEAGTGFYEQYF.

This clone has only one observation. This chain joins TRBV7-2 and TRBJ2-1; D not certain. The CDR3 totals 16 residues. Trimming stripped 3 bases from V and 4 bases from J, with 16 bases between. From germline, CDR1 is SGHTA and CDR2 FQGNSA. In DNA, the CDR3 is TGTGCCAGCAGCTTGATGAGCCGACGGGCATACAATGAGCAGTTCTTC. It yields the protein CASSLMSRRAYNEQFF.

The chain joins TRBV6-1 to TRBJ1-3, with D possibly TRBD1 on 6 matching bases. Germline V gene lookup returns CDR1 MNHNS and CDR2 SASEGT. CDR3 length equals 15 residues. V lost 6 bases and J 4 bases, leaving 16 bases between the germline ends. This CDR3 reads CASRGAGTKGNTIYF. The CDR3 region has the DNA TGTGCCAGCAGGGGGGCAGGGACCAAAGGAAACACCATATATTTT.

V usage is TRBV4-3 and J usage is TRBJ1-4; D might be TRBD1 (5 bases). The CDR3 covers 16 residues. Trimming shortened V by 5 bases and J by 2 bases, and 15 bases separated the two germline ends. Germline V CDR1 and CDR2: LGHNA, YSLEER. The CDR3 here is CASSSRPGPTNEKLFF. CDR3 bases: TGCGCCAGCAGCTCAAGGCCGGGACCTACTAATGAAAAACTGTTTTTT.

This chain uses TRBV5-1 with TRBJ1-2; weak D call: TRBD1 (5 bases). CDR3 length: 14 residues. Per the germline V gene, CDR1 is SGHRS and CDR2 is YFSETQ. V lost 4 bases, J lost 4 bases, and 14 bases lay in between. CDR3 sequence (DNA): TGCGCCAGCAGCCCAGGGACGGTCCCCTATGGCTACACCTTC. Its translation: CASSPGTVPYGYTF.

This clone was seen a few times. The chain carries TRBV28 and TRBJ2-2; D not resolved. The V gene's germline CDR1 is MDHEN and CDR2 SYDVKM. V was pared by 5 bases and J by 6 bases, with 13 bases between. The length of the CDR3 is 14 residues. The CDR3 spells CASSPPYLAGELFF. DNA of the CDR3: TGTGCCAGCAGTCCACCGTATCTGGCCGGGGAGCTGTTTTTT. Full variable domain (remainder filled in from reference TRBV28 and TRBJ2-2): DVKVTQSSRYLVKRTGEKVFLECVQDMDHENMFWYRQDPGLGLRLIYFSYDVKMKEKGDIPEGYSVSREKKERFSLILESASTNQTSMYLCASSPPYLAGELFFGEGSRLTVL.